The T cell receptor (beta chain) described here comes from a study of neurological immune-mediated disorders. MiXCR, applied by TCRdb to the 5' RACE reads, yields one record per CDR3 protein. The sample lists roughly 43,000 distinct CDR3 sequences, about 1.8% seen once, with 2.2% in the top ten. CDR3 length equals 16 residues. Trimming stripped 0 bases from V and 0 bases from J, with 13 bases between. Germline CDR1 and CDR2: DFQATT and SNEGSKA (reference sequence). This clonotype appeared many times. Sequences were obtained from PBMCs. This chain connects TRBV20-1 to TRBJ2-3; D call uncertain. The TCR originated in a woman aged 35 to 49 with multiple sclerosis. CDR3 region: CSARDLSTASTDTQYF. The CDR3 nucleotides read TGCAGTGCTAGAGATCTTTCGACTGCAAGCACAGATACGCAGTATTTT.